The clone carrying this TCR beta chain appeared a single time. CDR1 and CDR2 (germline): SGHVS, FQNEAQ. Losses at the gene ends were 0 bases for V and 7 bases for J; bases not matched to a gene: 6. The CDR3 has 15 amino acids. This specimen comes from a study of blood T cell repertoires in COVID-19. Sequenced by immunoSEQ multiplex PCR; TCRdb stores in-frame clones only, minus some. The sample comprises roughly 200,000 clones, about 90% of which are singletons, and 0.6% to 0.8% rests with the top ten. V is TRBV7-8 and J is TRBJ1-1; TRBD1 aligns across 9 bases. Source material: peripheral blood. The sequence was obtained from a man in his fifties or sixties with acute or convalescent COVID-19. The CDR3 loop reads CASSLANRGLDEAFF. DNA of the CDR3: TGTGCCAGCAGCTTAGCTAACAGGGGGCTGGATGAAGCTTTCTTT.